Below, 23 T cell receptor beta chains from the same sample are listed, as sequenced in a study of persistence of HIV-infected CD4 T cells. Their recognized antigens are unknown. Stimulation used about 10 ug/mL lysate from CMV-infected fibroblasts. Sorting selected CD4+ T cells upregulating both CD40 ligand and CD69. The immunoSEQ assay was version 4, run in survey mode. Libraries were prepared by immunoSEQ multiplex PCR; TCRdb keeps only in-frame clonotypes and omits some of them. The profile shows about 17,000 clones, approximately 65% of them singletons. Sequencing used CD4+ T cells sorted from PBMCs after approximately 18-hour stimulation, obtained from a patient who received antiretroviral therapy. The receptor set was obtained from an adult woman with HIV who was CMV-seropositive.

J is TRBJ1-1 and V is TRBV5-5, with 7 positions matching TRBD1. The CDR3 runs to 15 residues. Germline CDR1 reads SGHKS; CDR2 reads YYEKEE (reference sequence). After removal of 5 bases from V and 5 bases from J, the junction contained 12 bases not matched to a gene. The chain's CDR3 is CASSFTPTGDTEAFF. CDR3 sequence (DNA): TGTGCCAGCAGTTTTACCCCAACAGGGGATACTGAAGCTTTCTTT.

Judged by abundance, this clone is medium-sized. The chain couples TRBV6-1 to TRBJ2-1; 8 nucleotides line up with TRBD1. This CDR3 is 15 amino acids long. Losses at the gene ends were 3 bases for V and 0 bases for J; bases not matched to a gene: 1. From germline, CDR1 is MNHNS and CDR2 SASEGT. DNA for the CDR3: TGTGCCAGCAGTGAGGACAGGGACTCCTACAATGAGCAGTTCTTC. It translates to CASSEDRDSYNEQFF.

This clone was observed a handful of times. V and J are TRBV9 and TRBJ2-2; TRBD2 agrees at 7 bases. The junction had 9 bases not matched to a gene; V was cut back by 4 bases and J by 6 bases. Per the germline V gene, CDR1 is SGDLS and CDR2 is YYNGEE. There are 15 residues in the CDR3. In nucleotides, the CDR3 is TGTGCCAGCAGCCGCCTAAGCGGGGCCCCCGGGGAGCTGTTTTTT. It codes for CASSRLSGAPGELFF.

This clone was counted a single time. The V and J genes are TRBV30 and TRBJ2-3; 12 bases are a match to TRBD1. V lost 4 bases, J lost 4 bases, and 3 bases stayed unmatched. This CDR3 region has 14 residues. Germline V gene lookup returns CDR1 GTSNPN and CDR2 SVGIG (reference sequence). The CDR3 bases are TGTGCCTGGACCGGGACAGGGGGCGCAGATACGCAGTATTTT. Translation: CAWTGTGGADTQYF.

This clone showed up just once. The chain links TRBV7-3 to TRBJ2-2; TRBD2 agrees at 15 bases. V shed 5 bases, J shed 4 bases, and the junction held 2 bases outside the gene matches. CDR1 SGHTA and CDR2 FQGTGA come from the germline V gene. The CDR3 extends over 16 amino acids. DNA of the CDR3: TGTGCCAGCAGCGCGGGACTAGCGGGGGGCACCGGGGAGCTGTTTTTT. It yields the protein CASSAGLAGGTGELFF.

The chain combines TRBV5-1 with TRBJ2-2, with 8 bases lining up with TRBD1. There are 15 residues in the CDR3. V shed 4 bases and J 7 bases; nucleotides not matched to a gene: 9. CDR1 SGHRS and CDR2 YFSETQ come from the germline V gene. In DNA form, the CDR3 reads TGCGCCAGCAGCCAGACAGGGACAGGCGGCGGGGAGCTGTTTTTT. Its protein product is CASSQTGTGGGELFF.

This clone was detected a few times. The chain joins TRBV30 to TRBJ1-4; TRBD1 matches at 8 bases. V trimming: 2 bases; J trimming: 7 bases; junction bases outside the gene matches: 6. The CDR3 extends over 14 amino acids. Germline values: CDR1 GTSNPN, CDR2 SVGIG (reference sequence). The CDR3 loop reads CAWSIGQGVEKLFF. The CDR3 nucleotides are TGTGCCTGGAGTATAGGACAGGGTGTTGAAAAACTGTTTTTT.

The gene calls are TRBV27 and TRBJ1-2, with TRBD1 matching 8 bases. From germline, CDR1 is MNHEY and CDR2 SMNVEV (reference sequence). V shed 6 bases and J 2 bases; nucleotides not matched to a gene: 5. This CDR3 has 14 amino acids. The CDR3 loop is CASRTTGVNYGYTF. In DNA form, the CDR3 reads TGTGCCAGCAGAACGACAGGGGTGAACTATGGCTACACCTTC.

The V and J genes are TRBV12-5 and TRBJ1-1; TRBD1 might be the D (5 bases). There are 14 residues in the CDR3. The germline CDR1 and CDR2 sequences are LGHNT and FRNRAP. With 6 bases removed from V and 4 bases from J, the gap between germline ends came to 15 bases. The CDR3: CASGRDGGVTEAFF. CDR3 sequence (DNA): TGTGCTAGTGGGCGCGACGGGGGGGTCACTGAAGCTTTCTTT.

V gene TRBV12-3 or TRBV12-4 combines with J gene TRBJ1-1; TRBD1 might be the D (5 bases). Trimming pared 8 bases from V and 5 bases from J, leaving 9 bases between. The CDR3 spans 11 residues. The chain's CDR3 is CASVGETEAFF. In nucleotides, the CDR3 is TGTGCCAGCGTAGGGGAGACTGAAGCTTTCTTT.

By its share, this clone is medium-sized. The rearrangement uses TRBV30 and TRBJ1-6, with D perhaps TRBD1 (5 bases). CDR1 is GTSNPN, CDR2 SVGIG, per germline (reference sequence). CDR3 length: 16 residues. The V end lost 2 bases, the J end lost 7 bases, and 18 bases lay between the germline ends. The CDR3 is CAWSTLGTWGNSPLHF. CDR3 bases: TGTGCCTGGAGTACCCTCGGGACCTGGGGAAATTCACCCCTCCACTTT.

This chain links TRBV10-1 with TRBJ2-3; D may be TRBD1 or TRBD2 (6 bases each). The CDR3 has 15 amino acids. Germline lookup yields CDR1 WNHNN and CDR2 SYGVQD (reference sequence). Trimming pared 5 bases from V and 2 bases from J, leaving 14 bases between. CDR3: CASSLGGPLTDTQYF. In DNA form, the CDR3 reads TGCGCCAGCAGTCTCGGGGGCCCCCTCACAGATACGCAGTATTTT.

The chain recombines TRBV18 with TRBJ1-2, with a possible D match to TRBD1 (6 bases). The CDR3 is made up of 13 amino acids. Germline V gene sequence: CDR1 KGHSH, CDR2 LQKENI. V lost 5 bases, J lost 5 bases, and 12 bases lay in between. The chain's CDR3 is CASSEVQGYGYTF. The CDR3 DNA reads as TGTGCCAGCTCAGAAGTACAGGGTTATGGCTACACCTTC.

This clone is medium-sized. The chain uses TRBV20-1 and TRBJ1-2; 9 positions agree with TRBD1. The CDR3 consists of 14 residues. V shed 3 bases and J 6 bases; nucleotides not matched to a gene: 8. CDR1 is DFQATT, CDR2 SNEGSKA, per germline (reference sequence). CDR3 loop: CSASGTGFTHGYTF. The CDR3 DNA follows: TGCAGTGCTAGTGGGACAGGGTTTACTCATGGCTACACCTTC.

The rearrangement joins TRBV30 to TRBJ2-3; TRBD1 aligns across 9 bases. The ends lost 0 bases at V and 11 bases at J; junction bases unmatched: 3. From germline, CDR1 is GTSNPN and CDR2 SVGIG (reference sequence). This CDR3 comprises 12 residues. CDR3 nucleotides: TGTGCCTGGAGTGTGGGACAGGGAGGGCAGTATTTT. Translating gives CAWSVGQGGQYF.

The rearrangement links TRBV12-3 or TRBV12-4 to TRBJ1-2, with a possible D match to TRBD1 (5 bases). V was cut by 5 bases and J by 8 bases, with 15 bases left in between. There are 13 residues in the CDR3. CDR3 bases: TGTGCCAGCAGTCCGCGGGAGGGGTTCGGCTACACCTTC. Translation gives CASSPREGFGYTF.

There are a few counts of this clone. The chain couples TRBV28 to TRBJ1-1; D gene uncertain. This CDR3 region has 14 residues. V was trimmed by 2 bases and J by 8 bases, leaving 15 bases between them. Germline loops: CDR1 MDHEN, CDR2 SYDVKM. In nucleotides, the CDR3 is TGTGCCAGCAGTTTAGTAGTGATGTGGGTGGAAGCTTTCTTT. It specifies CASSLVVMWVEAFF.

V gene TRBV5-1 combines with J gene TRBJ1-2, with D tentatively TRBD1 (6 bases). Germline V gene sequence: CDR1 SGHRS, CDR2 YFSETQ. The CDR3 totals 15 residues. The germline V and J ends were trimmed by 0 bases and 4 bases, with 13 bases remaining between them. This CDR3 reads CASSLAPGVGYGYTF. The CDR3 region has the DNA TGCGCCAGCAGCTTGGCTCCAGGGGTGGGCTATGGCTACACCTTC. The full variable domain, completed using reference TRBV5-1 and TRBJ1-2, is KAGVTQTPRYLIKTRGQQVTLSCSPISGHRSVSWYQQTPGQGLQFLFEYFSETQRNKGNFPGRFSGRQFSNSRSEMNVSTLELGDSALYLCASSLAPGVGYGYTFGSGTRLTVV.

The rearrangement uses TRBV5-1 and TRBJ1-3; D unresolved. Germline V gives CDR1 SGHRS, CDR2 YFSETQ. The CDR3 runs 16 residues. V gave up 5 bases and J gave up 4 bases, with 19 bases separating them. DNA for the CDR3: TGCGCCAGCAGAACAGATCTCAGGTCTTTGGGAAACACCATATATTTT. Translating it yields CASRTDLRSLGNTIYF.

The chain uses TRBV10-3 and TRBJ1-2; weak D call: TRBD1 (5 bases). Trimming took 5 bases from V and 4 from J, leaving 20 bases between them. Per the germline V gene, CDR1 is ENHRY and CDR2 is SYGVKD. This CDR3 spans 16 amino acids. CDR3 sequence (DNA): TGTGCCATCAGTACCCGCCTAGGGGAGGGCCTCTATGGCTACACCTTC. Translated: CAISTRLGEGLYGYTF.

The chain recombines TRBV2 with TRBJ1-2; no definite D call. The CDR3 contains 14 residues. CDR1 SNHLY and CDR2 FYNNEI come from the germline V gene. The V gene lost 6 bases and the J gene lost 0 bases, with 11 bases spanning the gap. The CDR3 here is CASSSDTTNYGYTF. CDR3 nucleotide sequence: TGTGCCAGCAGCAGCGACACGACTAACTATGGCTACACCTTC. The variable domain in full, with the rest retrieved from reference TRBV2 and TRBJ1-2, is EPEVTQTPSHQVTQMGQEVILRCVPISNHLYFYWYRQILGQKVEFLVSFYNNEISEKSEIFDDQFSVERPDGSNFTLKIRSTKLEDSAMYFCASSSDTTNYGYTFGSGTRLTVV.

In its sample, this clone was seen once. The chain combines TRBV24-1 with TRBJ2-2; D not certain. Between the trimmed V and J ends, which lost 12 bases and 0 bases, there was a span of 7 bases. Per germline, CDR1 KGHDR and CDR2 SFDVKD. CDR3 length: 12 amino acids. CDR3 sequence (DNA): TGTGCCGCCCGCACGAACACCGGGGAGCTGTTTTTT. It codes for CAARTNTGELFF.

The rearrangement uses TRBV19 and TRBJ2-5, with 13 bases matching TRBD2. The CDR3 sequence is 14 residues long. Germline lookup yields CDR1 LNHDA and CDR2 SQIVND (reference sequence). With V trimmed by 10 bases and J by 5 bases, 7 bases remained unmatched. As DNA, the CDR3 is TGTGCCACCCAGACTAGCGGGGGGTCGGAGACCCAGTACTTC. It codes for CATQTSGGSETQYF.